This record covers a single TCR beta chain. Which antigen it targets is not known. No qualities accompany the bases; no much larger clone lies one base away. The sample is drawn from a study of T cells in Graves' hyperthyroidism and ophthalmopathy (dated by TCRdb to about 2019). Notes on the research overall: Peripheral blood was collected at initial diagnosis, before any treatment. A discovery cohort of about a hundred patients, approximately 45 with Graves' ophthalmopathy and roughly 59 with stable Graves' hyperthyroidism, was used to find distinguishing TCR V-J signatures. Prospective prediction of ophthalmopathy was tested in an independent validation cohort of about 19 hyperthyroidism patients and 15 to 17 patients who later progressed to ophthalmopathy. The 100 discovery patients were randomly split 7:3 into training and test sets. In more than 5 Graves' hyperthyroidism patients, the study also compared T-cell repertoires from thyroid tissue with T-cell repertoires from blood. After blood sampling, hyperthyroidism patients were treated with methimazole at a starting dose of 30 mg daily, and ophthalmopathy patients were treated with high-dose intravenous methylprednisolone. The paper reports TCR Vbeta CDR3 sequencing of approximately 140 peripheral blood samples: 40 or so ophthalmopathy, roughly 74 hyperthyroidism and around 17 progressor patients.

A patient counted as having stable Graves' hyperthyroidism if no progression to ophthalmopathy occurred over 18 months of follow-up. Hyperthyroidism patients were aged 18 to 65 years and newly diagnosed, with disease duration of less than 2 months. Exclusion was applied to patients with uncontrolled infections, other autoimmune diseases, pregnancy or lactation. Clinical symptoms, serum thyroxine and TRAb, thyroid ultrasound, and orbital computed tomography formed the basis for the diagnoses. PBMCs were isolated from around 10 ml of fresh peripheral blood by Ficoll-Paque density gradient centrifugation. Total RNA was extracted using Trizol reagent, and RNA quality was assessed on an Agilent 2100 Bioanalyzer. The investigation overall reported the following: No statistical method was used to fix the sample size in advance, and group allocation was not hidden from the investigators. Most expanded thyroid clonotypes (frequency above 0.001) were also found in blood, which suggests that blood repertoires may mirror thyroid immune responses. In validation, progression to ophthalmopathy was predicted by the model with 65% to 71% sensitivity and 72.22% specificity, a median of around 5.9 months before onset. In cross-validation, a model built on a 13 V-J signature told ophthalmopathy apart from stable hyperthyroidism with 87.88% sensitivity and around 83% specificity, and in testing the same model reached 80%/75%.

At the junction V is shortened by 4 bases and J by 8 bases, with 12 bases in between. Including the terminal cysteine and phenylalanine, the CDR3 comprises 13 residues. This entry keeps only the CDR3 DNA: 39 bases, framed from base 1. Reading the germline V gene gives CDR1 SNHLY and CDR2 FYNNEI. The TCR beta CDR3 regions were amplified from RNA transcripts. For the first round of RT-PCR on the TCR CDR3, the HTBI primer set was used together with the Qiagen OneStep RT-PCR kit. Libraries were constructed in a second round of multiplex PCR, after which size selection and purification were carried out. Libraries were sequenced paired-end with 100 bp reads on an Illumina HiSeq2000. The source study handled its data this way. SOAPnuke was used to process the raw data, throwing out any read that contained adapters or uncalled bases, had a mean Phred below 15, or lacked an exact constant-primer or identifier match. High-quality paired reads were merged using COPE v1.2.5, and each unique nucleotide sequence was defined as a clonotype. Clonotypes were aligned to IMGT TRBV, TRBD and TRBJ reference segments using MiTCR v1.1. Only V-J combinations with frequency above 0.0001, covering about 99% of repertoires, were analysed. A TCS score was defined as the ratio of F50 (clonal expansion) to E x V (chaos), with BLOSUM62-based TCRdist applied between CDR3 peptides within each V-J. Welch's t-statistics and random forest reduced around 510 V-J features to 10 to 15, which were used in a naive Bayes classifier (R e1071). Through fastp at Q25 and MiXCR, TCRdb rebuilt clones from the public reads, retaining in-frame beta chains. When rows share a CDR3 protein, they turn into one entry using the most common DNA and genes. TCRdb, not the original authors, processed these V and J calls. Present in this sample are a few hundred thousand distinct CDR3 sequences, 21% of which were seen just once. The top ten clones comprise less than 65% of the sample.

This receptor was obtained from a woman aged 45-65 years with Graves' hyperthyroidism. The sequenced material came from blood. The chain is encoded by TRBV2 joined to TRBJ1-5; the D gene cannot be resolved reliably. The CDR3 region: CASSVRGNKPQHF. In nucleotide form, the sequence is TGTGCCAGCAGTGTAAGAGGAAATAAGCCCCAGCATTTT. With the portions outside the CDR3 filled from the reference TRBV2 and TRBJ1-5 genes, the complete variable region becomes EPEVTQTPSHQVTQMGQEVILRCVPISNHLYFYWYRQILGQKVEFLVSFYNNEISEKSEIFDDQFSVERPDGSNFTLKIRSTKLEDSAMYFCASSVRGNKPQHFGDGTRLSIL.